This T cell receptor beta chain originates from a study of STAT3 mutations in large granular lymphocyte leukemia. Study-wide context: Roughly half the longitudinally sequenced T-LGLL patients had canonical STAT3 mutations. Study-wide results and limits: Clonal expansion was inferred from other time points because no sample existed at each clone's first appearance. At least one immunodominant TCR beta clonotype appeared in every T-cell large granular lymphocyte leukemia patient. In several patients, dominant TCR clone burden exceeded STAT3 mutant burden, suggesting STAT3 mutation arose secondarily.

By sample fraction, this clone is large. Antigen unknown. Assay used: immunoSEQ multiplex PCR; TCRdb lists only in-frame clones, some missing. The data show roughly 3,200 clones, with 40% to 45% seen just once and 55% held by the top ten. The sequenced sample consisted of peripheral blood mononuclear cells. The TCR sequence derives from a man between 45 and 60 years old with T-cell large granular lymphocyte leukemia. Some clones in this sample may be carry-over from other donors' samples.

The CDR3: CASSHQGYNEQFF. CDR3 nucleotide sequence: TGCGCCAGCAGCCACCAGGGTTATAATGAGCAGTTCTTC. The V gene is TRBV4-3, the J gene TRBJ2-1, with D perhaps TRBD1 (5 bases). This CDR3 has 13 amino acids. Germline lookup yields CDR1 LGHNA and CDR2 YSLEER. V dropped 3 bases and J dropped 7 bases, with 10 bases sitting between them.